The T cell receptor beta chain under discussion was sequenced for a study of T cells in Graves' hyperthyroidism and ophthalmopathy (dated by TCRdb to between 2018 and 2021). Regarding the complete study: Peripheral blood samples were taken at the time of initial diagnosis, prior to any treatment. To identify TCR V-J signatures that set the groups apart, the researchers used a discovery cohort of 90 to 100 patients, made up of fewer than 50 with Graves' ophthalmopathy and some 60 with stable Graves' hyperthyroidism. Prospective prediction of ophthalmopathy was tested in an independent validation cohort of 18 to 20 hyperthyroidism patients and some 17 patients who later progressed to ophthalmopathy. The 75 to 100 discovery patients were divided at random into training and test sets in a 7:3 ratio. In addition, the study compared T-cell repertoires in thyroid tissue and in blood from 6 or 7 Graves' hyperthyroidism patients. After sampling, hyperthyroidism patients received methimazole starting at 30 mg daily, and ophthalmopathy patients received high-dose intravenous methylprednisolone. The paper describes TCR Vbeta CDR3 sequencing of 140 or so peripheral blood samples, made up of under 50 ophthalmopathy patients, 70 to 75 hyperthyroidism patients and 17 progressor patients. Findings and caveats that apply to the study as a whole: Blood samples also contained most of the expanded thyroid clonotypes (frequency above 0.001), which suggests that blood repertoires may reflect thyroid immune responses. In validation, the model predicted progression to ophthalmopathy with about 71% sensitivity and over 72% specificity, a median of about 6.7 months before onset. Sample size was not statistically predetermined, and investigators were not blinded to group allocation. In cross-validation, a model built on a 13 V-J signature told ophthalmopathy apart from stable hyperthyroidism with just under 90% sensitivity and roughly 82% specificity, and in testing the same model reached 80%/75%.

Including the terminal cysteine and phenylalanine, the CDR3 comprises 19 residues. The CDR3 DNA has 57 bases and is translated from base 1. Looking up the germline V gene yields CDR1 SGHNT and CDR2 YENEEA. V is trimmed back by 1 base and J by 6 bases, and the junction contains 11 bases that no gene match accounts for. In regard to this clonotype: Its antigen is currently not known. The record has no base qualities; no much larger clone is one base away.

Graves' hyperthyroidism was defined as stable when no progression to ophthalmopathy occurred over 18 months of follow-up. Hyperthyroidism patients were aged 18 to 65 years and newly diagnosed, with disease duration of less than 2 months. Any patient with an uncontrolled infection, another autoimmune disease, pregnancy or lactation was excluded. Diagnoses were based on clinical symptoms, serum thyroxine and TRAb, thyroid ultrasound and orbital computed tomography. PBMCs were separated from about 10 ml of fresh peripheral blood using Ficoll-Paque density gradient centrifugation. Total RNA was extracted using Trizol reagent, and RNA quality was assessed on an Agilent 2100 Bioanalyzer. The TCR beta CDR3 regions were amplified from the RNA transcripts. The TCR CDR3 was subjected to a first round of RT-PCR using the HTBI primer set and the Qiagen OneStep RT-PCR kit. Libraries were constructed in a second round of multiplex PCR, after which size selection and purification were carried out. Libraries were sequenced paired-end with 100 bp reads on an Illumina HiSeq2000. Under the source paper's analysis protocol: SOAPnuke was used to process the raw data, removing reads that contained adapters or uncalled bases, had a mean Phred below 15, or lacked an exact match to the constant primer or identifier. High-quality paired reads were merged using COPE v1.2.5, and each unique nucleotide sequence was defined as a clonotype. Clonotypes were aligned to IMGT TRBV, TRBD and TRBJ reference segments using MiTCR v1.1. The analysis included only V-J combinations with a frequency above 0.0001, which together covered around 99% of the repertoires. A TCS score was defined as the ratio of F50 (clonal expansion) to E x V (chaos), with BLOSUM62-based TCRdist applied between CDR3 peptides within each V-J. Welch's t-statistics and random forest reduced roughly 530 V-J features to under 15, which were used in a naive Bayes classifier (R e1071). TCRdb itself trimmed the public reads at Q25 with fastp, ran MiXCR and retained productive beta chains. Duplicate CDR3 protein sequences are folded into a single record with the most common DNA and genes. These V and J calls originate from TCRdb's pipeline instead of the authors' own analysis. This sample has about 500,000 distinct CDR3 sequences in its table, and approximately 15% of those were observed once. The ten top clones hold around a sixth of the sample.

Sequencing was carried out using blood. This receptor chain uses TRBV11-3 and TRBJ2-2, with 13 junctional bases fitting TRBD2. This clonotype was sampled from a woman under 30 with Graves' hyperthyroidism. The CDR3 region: CASSLGPGLAGALAGELFF. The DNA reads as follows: TGTGCCAGCAGCTTAGGACCCGGACTAGCGGGAGCTTTAGCCGGGGAGCTGTTTTTT.